Below are 8 T cell receptor beta chains sequenced from a single sample in a study of cytomegalovirus exposure and HLA in healthy donors. Libraries were prepared by immunoSEQ multiplex PCR; TCRdb keeps only in-frame clonotypes and omits some of them. The table lists 300,000 to 350,000 clones, 88% of them singletons. Sample: PBMCs. The source is a man under 40 in good health and CMV-seronegative.

The chain carries TRBV25-1 and TRBJ1-1, with D perhaps TRBD1 (6 bases). Germline values: CDR1 MGHDK, CDR2 SYGVNS. The CDR3 consists of 15 residues. Trimming took 6 bases from V and 4 from J, leaving 18 bases between them. This CDR3 is CASRDRQGFLTEAFF. CDR3 sequence (DNA): TGTGCCAGCAGGGACCGTCAGGGGTTTCTCACTGAAGCTTTCTTT.

In DNA form, the CDR3 reads TGCGCCAGCAAGATGGGGGGTAGAGAGACCCAGTACTTC. Its translation: CASKMGGRETQYF. The chain recombines TRBV10-2 with TRBJ2-5; TRBD2 is a possible D gene (6 bases). The CDR3 is 13 amino acids. The germline CDR1 and CDR2 sequences are WSHSY and SAAADI. V was trimmed by 7 bases and J by 4 bases, leaving 13 bases between them.

The V call is TRBV27, the J call TRBJ1-1; unclear D gene. Trimming cost V 2 bases and J 7 bases, with 11 bases left between them. The CDR3 length is 13 residues. Germline CDR1 MNHEY, CDR2 SMNVEV (reference sequence). The chain's CDR3 is CASSLNLNGEAFF. CDR3 nucleotides: TGTGCCAGCAGTTTAAACCTAAATGGTGAAGCTTTCTTT.

V gene TRBV5-1 combines with J gene TRBJ2-1, with 7 positions matching TRBD1. V was clipped by 4 bases and J by 3 bases; unmatched bases: 4. This CDR3 is built from 14 residues. The germline V gene encodes CDR1 SGHRS and CDR2 YFSETQ. The CDR3 nucleotides are TGCGCCAGCAGCCCAGGGACAGTCTACAATGAGCAGTTCTTC. Translation gives CASSPGTVYNEQFF.

Of note for this clone: Other DNA sequences in the sample encode the same CDR3. The J gene is TRBJ1-5, the V gene TRBV6-6, with a weak D call TRBD1 (5 bases). The CDR3 consists of 14 residues. In germline, CDR1 is MNHNY, CDR2 SVGAGI (reference sequence). V dropped 2 bases and J dropped 0 bases, with 5 bases sitting between them. The CDR3 region is CASSYRGSNQPQHF. The CDR3 nucleotides read TGTGCCAGCAGTTACAGGGGTAGCAATCAGCCCCAGCATTTT.

The chain links TRBV10-3 to TRBJ2-5, with a possible D match to TRBD2 (7 bases). V dropped 2 bases and J dropped 4 bases, with 11 bases sitting between them. There are 14 residues in the CDR3. CDR1 is ENHRY, CDR2 SYGVKD, per germline. Here the CDR3 reads CAISEGGGGETQYF. Here the CDR3 DNA reads TGTGCCATCAGTGAGGGGGGCGGGGGAGAGACCCAGTACTTC.

The chain combines TRBV4-1 with TRBJ1-4, with 7 bases identical to TRBD1. The germline CDR1 and CDR2 sequences are MGHRA and YSYEKL. The CDR3 loop spans 14 amino acids. V lost 5 bases and J lost 8; bases outside the gene matches: 8. DNA for the CDR3: TGCGCCAGCAGCGATCGACAGGGCGGAGAAAAACTGTTTTTT. Amino acid sequence: CASSDRQGGEKLFF.

The CDR3 DNA follows: TGTGCCAGCAGCTACCCCTTTATTGGAAACACCATATATTTT. This gives the protein CASSYPFIGNTIYF. V usage is TRBV27 and J usage is TRBJ1-3, with D unresolved. V was shortened by 6 bases and J by 3 bases, with 12 bases between the two germline ends. Germline V gene data show CDR1 as MNHEY and CDR2 as SMNVEV (reference sequence). This CDR3 has 14 residues.